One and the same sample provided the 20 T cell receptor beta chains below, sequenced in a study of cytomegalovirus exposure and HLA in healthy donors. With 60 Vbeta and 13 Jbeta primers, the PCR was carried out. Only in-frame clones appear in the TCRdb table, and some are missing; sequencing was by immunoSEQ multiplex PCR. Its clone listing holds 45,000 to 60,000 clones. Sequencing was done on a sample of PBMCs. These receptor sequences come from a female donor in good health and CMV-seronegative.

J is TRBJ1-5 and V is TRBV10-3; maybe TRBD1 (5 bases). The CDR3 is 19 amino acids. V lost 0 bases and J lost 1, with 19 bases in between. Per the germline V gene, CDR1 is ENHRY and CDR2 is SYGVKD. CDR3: CAISESAGPPGGSNQPQHF. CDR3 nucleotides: TGTGCCATCAGTGAGTCCGCAGGGCCCCCGGGGGGAAGCAATCAGCCCCAGCATTTT.

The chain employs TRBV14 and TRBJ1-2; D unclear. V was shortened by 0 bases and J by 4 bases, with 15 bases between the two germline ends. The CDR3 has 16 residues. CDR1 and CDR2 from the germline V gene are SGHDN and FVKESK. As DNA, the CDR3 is TGTGCCAGCAGCCAAGAACGGCCGGCGAGACTCTATGGCTACACCTTC. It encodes CASSQERPARLYGYTF.

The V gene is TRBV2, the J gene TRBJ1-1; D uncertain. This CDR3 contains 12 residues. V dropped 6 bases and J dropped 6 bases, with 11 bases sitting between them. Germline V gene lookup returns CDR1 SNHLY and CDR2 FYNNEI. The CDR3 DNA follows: TGTGCCAGCAGAGTCGACTTGCCTGAAGCTTTCTTT. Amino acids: CASRVDLPEAFF.

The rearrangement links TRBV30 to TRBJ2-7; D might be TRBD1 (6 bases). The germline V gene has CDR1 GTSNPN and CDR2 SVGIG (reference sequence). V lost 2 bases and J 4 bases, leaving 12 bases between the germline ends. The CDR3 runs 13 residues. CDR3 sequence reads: CAWSPGQQYEQYF. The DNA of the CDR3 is TGTGCCTGGAGTCCCGGACAGCAGTACGAGCAGTACTTC.

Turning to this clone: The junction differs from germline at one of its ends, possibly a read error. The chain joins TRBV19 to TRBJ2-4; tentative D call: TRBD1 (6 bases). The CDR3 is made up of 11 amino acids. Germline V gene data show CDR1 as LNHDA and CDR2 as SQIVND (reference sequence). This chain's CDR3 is CASSTGTSRAF. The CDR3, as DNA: TGTGCCAGTAGTACCGGGACAAGTCGGGCCTTC.

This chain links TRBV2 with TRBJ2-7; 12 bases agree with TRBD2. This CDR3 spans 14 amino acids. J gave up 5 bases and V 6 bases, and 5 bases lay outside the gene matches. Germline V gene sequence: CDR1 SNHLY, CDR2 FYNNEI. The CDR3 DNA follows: TGTGCCAGCAGCGCTACTAGCGGGAGGAACGAGCAGTACTTC. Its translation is CASSATSGRNEQYF.

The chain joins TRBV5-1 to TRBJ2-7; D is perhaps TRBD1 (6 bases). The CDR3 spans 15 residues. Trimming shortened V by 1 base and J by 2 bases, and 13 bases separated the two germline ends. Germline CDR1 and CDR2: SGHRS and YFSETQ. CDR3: CASSLLGQQAYEQYF. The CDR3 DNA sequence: TGCGCCAGCAGCTTGCTAGGACAGCAAGCCTACGAGCAGTACTTC.

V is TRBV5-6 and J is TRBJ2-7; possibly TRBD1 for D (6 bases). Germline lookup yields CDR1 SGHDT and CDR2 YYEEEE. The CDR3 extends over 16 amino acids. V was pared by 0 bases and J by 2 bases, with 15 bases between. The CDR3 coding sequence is TGTGCCAGCAGCTTGGCCGGATGGGACATCGCCTACGAGCAGTACTTC. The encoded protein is CASSLAGWDIAYEQYF.

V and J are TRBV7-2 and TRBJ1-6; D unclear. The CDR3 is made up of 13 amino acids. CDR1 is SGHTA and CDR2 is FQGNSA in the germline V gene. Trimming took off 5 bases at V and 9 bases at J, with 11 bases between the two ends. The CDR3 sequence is CASSRDGVSPLHF. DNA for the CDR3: TGTGCCAGCAGCCGCGACGGGGTTTCACCCCTCCACTTT.

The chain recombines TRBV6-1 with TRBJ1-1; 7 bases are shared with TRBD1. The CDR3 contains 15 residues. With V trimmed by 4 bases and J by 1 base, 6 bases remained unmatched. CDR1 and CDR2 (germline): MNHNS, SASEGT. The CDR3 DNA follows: TGTGCCAGCAGTGTAGTTCACAGGGGGAACACTGAAGCTTTCTTT. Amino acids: CASSVVHRGNTEAFF.

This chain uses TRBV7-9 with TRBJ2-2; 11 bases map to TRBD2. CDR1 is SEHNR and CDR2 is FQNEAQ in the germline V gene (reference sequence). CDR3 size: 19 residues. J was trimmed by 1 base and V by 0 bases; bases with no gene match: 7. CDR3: CASSLATLLAGGNTGELFF. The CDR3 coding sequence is TGTGCCAGCAGCTTAGCTACGTTGCTAGCGGGGGGGAACACCGGGGAGCTGTTTTTT.

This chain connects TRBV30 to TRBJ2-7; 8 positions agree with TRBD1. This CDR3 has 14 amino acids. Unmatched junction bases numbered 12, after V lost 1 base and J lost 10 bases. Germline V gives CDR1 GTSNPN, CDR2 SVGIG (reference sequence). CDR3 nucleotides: TGTGCCTGGAGTGGCTGGGCAGGGGGCATCGGACAGTACTTC. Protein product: CAWSGWAGGIGQYF.

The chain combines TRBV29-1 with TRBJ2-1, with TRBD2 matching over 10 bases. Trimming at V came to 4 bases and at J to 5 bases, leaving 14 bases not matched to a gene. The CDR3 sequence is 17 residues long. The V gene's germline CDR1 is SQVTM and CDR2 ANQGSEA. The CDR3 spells CSVGLSGGPVRNNEQFF. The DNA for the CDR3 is TGCAGCGTTGGTCTTAGCGGGGGGCCAGTCAGAAACAATGAGCAGTTCTTC.

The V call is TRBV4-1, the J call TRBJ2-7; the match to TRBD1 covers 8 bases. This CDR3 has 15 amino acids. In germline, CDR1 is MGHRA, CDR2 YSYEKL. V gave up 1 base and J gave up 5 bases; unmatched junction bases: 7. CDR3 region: CASSQGTGLSDEQYF. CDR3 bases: TGCGCCAGCAGCCAAGGGACAGGGTTGTCGGACGAGCAGTACTTC.

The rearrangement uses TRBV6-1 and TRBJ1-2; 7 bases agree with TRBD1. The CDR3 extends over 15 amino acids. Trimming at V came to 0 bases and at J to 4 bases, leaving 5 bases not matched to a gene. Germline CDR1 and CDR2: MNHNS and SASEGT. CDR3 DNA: TGTGCCAGCAGTGAAGCGCTACAGGGGACCTATGGCTACACCTTC. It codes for CASSEALQGTYGYTF.

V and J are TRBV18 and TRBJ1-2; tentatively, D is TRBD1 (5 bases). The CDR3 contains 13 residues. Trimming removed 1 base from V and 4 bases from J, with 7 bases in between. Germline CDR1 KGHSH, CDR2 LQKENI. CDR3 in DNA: TGTGCCAGCTCACCACGGGACTTCTATGGCTACACCTTC. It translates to CASSPRDFYGYTF.

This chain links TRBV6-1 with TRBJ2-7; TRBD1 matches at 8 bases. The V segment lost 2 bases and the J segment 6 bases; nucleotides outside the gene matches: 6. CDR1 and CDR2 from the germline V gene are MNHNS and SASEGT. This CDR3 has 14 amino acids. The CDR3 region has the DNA TGTGCCAGCAGTGAAACGGACAGGGTATTCGAGCAGTACTTC. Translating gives CASSETDRVFEQYF.

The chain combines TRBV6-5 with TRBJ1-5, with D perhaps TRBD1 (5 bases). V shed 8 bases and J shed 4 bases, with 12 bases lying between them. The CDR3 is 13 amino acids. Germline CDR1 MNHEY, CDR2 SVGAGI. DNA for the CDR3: TGTGCCAGCTCCGCCAGGGAAAATCAGCCCCAGCATTTT. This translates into CASSARENQPQHF.

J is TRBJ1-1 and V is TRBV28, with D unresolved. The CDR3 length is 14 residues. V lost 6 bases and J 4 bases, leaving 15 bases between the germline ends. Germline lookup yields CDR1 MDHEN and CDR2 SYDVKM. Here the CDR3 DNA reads TGTGCCAGCAGCCCCCCGGGTGAAGGCACTGAAGCTTTCTTT. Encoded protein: CASSPPGEGTEAFF.

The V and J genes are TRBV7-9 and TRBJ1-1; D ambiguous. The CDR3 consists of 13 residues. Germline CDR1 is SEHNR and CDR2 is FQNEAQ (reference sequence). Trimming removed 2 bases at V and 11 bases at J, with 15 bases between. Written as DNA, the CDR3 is TGTGCCAGCAGCTTATATGAGGCCTCGAGGGCTTTCTTT. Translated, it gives CASSLYEASRAFF.